A selection of T cell receptor beta chains follows, all from one sample in a study of CD8 T cells in ankylosing spondylitis. TCRdb re-derived calls from the 5' RACE reads in MiXCR, one entry per CDR3 protein. The repertoire has about 250,000 distinct CDR3 sequences, 18% of them found once; the top ten carry approximately 32%. Input material: blood, either unsorted or a sorted T cell fraction (not recorded which). All receptors derive from a male donor with ankylosing spondylitis or in good health (not recorded which). CDR3s include the opening cysteine and the closing phenylalanine or tryptophan. Fields, in order: V gene, clone size, J gene, CDR3 protein. Size is stated for part of the rows, as once, few or many counts, or as a class when the clone is expanded.

TRBV20-1	-	TRBJ2-5	CSAREWAQETQYF
TRBV19	-	TRBJ1-2	CASSIFPRALLHQNYGYTF
TRBV20-1	-	TRBJ1-1	CSARVPNYAEAFF
TRBV7-6	-	TRBJ2-5	CASTPQVQETQYF
TRBV4-3	-	TRBJ2-2	CASSPGTSGKNTGELFF
TRBV3-1	-	TRBJ2-7	CASSPGQGYYEQYF
TRBV29-1	few	TRBJ1-4	CSEIGGSEEKLFF
TRBV6-5	few	TRBJ1-5	CASSYSGTGNNQPQHF
TRBV29-1	once	TRBJ2-7	CSVEIPGGYEQYF
TRBV20-1	few	TRBJ2-1	CSARDGTSGRENEQFF
TRBV2	once	TRBJ1-2	CASSGGTGTGYTF
TRBV11-1	-	TRBJ1-1	CASSPRDWDTEAFF
TRBV20-1	-	TRBJ1-5	CSARDGARREPQHF
TRBV12-3/TRBV12-4	many	TRBJ2-7	CASINPGLPAYEQYF
TRBV4-1	few	TRBJ2-1	CASSQDAVRGGNEQFF
TRBV4-1	few	TRBJ2-1	CASSCTSRTYNEQFF
TRBV7-9	few	TRBJ2-5	CASSQSGQKETQYF
TRBV13	few	TRBJ2-3	CASSLRGGSKDTQYF
TRBV9	few	TRBJ2-3	CASSSDGGKGTDTQYF
TRBV4-1	many	TRBJ2-5	CASSQVATAEETQYF
TRBV20-1	few	TRBJ2-1	CSAPGSDSSYNEQFF
TRBV27	few	TRBJ1-2	CASSLSPGGYGYTF
TRBV4-2	many	TRBJ2-1	CASSQGDGTGFEFF
TRBV29-1	few	TRBJ2-1	CSVVFAGGWNEQFF
TRBV4-2	-	TRBJ2-7	CASSQVSLAGAYEQYF
TRBV20-1	-	TRBJ2-1	CSAPIAGGSSYNEQFF
TRBV20-1	-	TRBJ2-1	CSARDLSGEGRDEQFF
TRBV20-1	-	TRBJ2-1	CSARDWRVSSEYNEQFF
TRBV29-1	-	TRBJ2-3	CSVEDRTSGSENTQYF
TRBV12-3/TRBV12-4	-	TRBJ2-5	CASSLGGTGVQETQYF
TRBV7-2	few	TRBJ2-1	CASSLARLAGYNEQFF
TRBV25-1	-	TRBJ1-4	CASSPAMKLFF
TRBV9	-	TRBJ2-1	CASSPGRVGLSEQFF
TRBV15	many	TRBJ2-1	CATSSSGTSGRYNEQFF
TRBV10-3	few	TRBJ2-7	CAISEMGSSYEQYF
TRBV11-1	-	TRBJ2-7	CASSLGPFLQGEPYEQYF
TRBV6-2/TRBV6-3	few	TRBJ2-4	CASSHLAGIQNIQYF
TRBV10-3	few	TRBJ2-2	CAISDPGQGGTGELFF
TRBV10-3	once	TRBJ2-7	CAISESRGPEYEQYF
TRBV7-9	many	TRBJ2-7	CASSHTDYEQYF
TRBV7-6	few	TRBJ2-5	CASSAPSGRLQETQYF
TRBV29-1	many	TRBJ2-3	CSVVEAGGPDTQYF
TRBV6-5	-	TRBJ1-2	CTSSSVGGLDGYTF
TRBV18	-	TRBJ2-7	CASSPRLGLNEQYF
TRBV9	many	TRBJ1-4	CASSGLNEKLFF
TRBV30	few	TRBJ1-1	CAWSAGDTEAFF
TRBV29-1	-	TRBJ2-7	CSVAGTGAYEQYF
TRBV6-1	-	TRBJ2-2	CASKVTWNTGELFF
TRBV2	-	TRBJ2-7	CASAGELRYEQYF
TRBV7-9	-	TRBJ2-5	CASSPYRDAQETQYF
TRBV11-1	many	TRBJ2-1	CASSSRELTYNSYNEQFF
TRBV11-2	many	TRBJ2-5	CASRPGQHQETQYF
TRBV6-5	-	TRBJ2-3	CASSYNTDTQYF
TRBV2	-	TRBJ2-2	CASRYQFDTGELFF
TRBV4-1	-	TRBJ2-4	CASSRILYLSGSYNIQYF
TRBV28	-	TRBJ2-5	CASSFSTVQPNPQYF
TRBV5-1	-	TRBJ1-4	CASSLGRETNEKLFF